These 9 T cell receptor beta chains came from one sample sequenced in a study of blood T cell repertoires in COVID-19. Only in-frame clones appear in the TCRdb table, and some are missing; sequencing was by immunoSEQ multiplex PCR. The data hold under 200,000 clones, with around 77% observed a single time. Sequencing input: peripheral blood. Receptors were obtained from a man in his 70s with active or convalescent COVID-19.

This chain uses TRBV7-9 with TRBJ2-7, with 12 nucleotides matching TRBD1. The CDR3 extends over 16 amino acids. The V and J ends lost 1 base and 6 bases, in that order; junction bases with no gene match: 7. CDR1 is SEHNR, CDR2 FQNEAQ, per germline (reference sequence). CDR3 residues: CASSLDPGQGAVEQYF. CDR3 sequence (DNA): TGTGCCAGCAGCTTAGATCCGGGACAGGGGGCGGTCGAGCAGTACTTC.

A remark on this clone: Within the sample, other DNA sequences also encode this same CDR3. The CDR3 sequence: CASSYQRGGYTF. For the CDR3, the DNA is TGTGCCAGCAGTTACCAGCGAGGCGGCTACACCTTC. This sequence joins TRBV28 and TRBJ1-2, with no clear D. Per the germline V gene, CDR1 is MDHEN and CDR2 is SYDVKM. The CDR3 runs 12 residues. Trimming left V 4 bases short and J 8 bases short, with 11 bases between.

The chain has TRBV2 and TRBJ2-1; TRBD2 agrees at 10 bases. The CDR3 totals 15 residues. Trimming removed 5 bases from V and 2 bases from J; junction bases left unmatched: 3. CDR1 and CDR2 from the germline V gene are SNHLY and FYNNEI. The CDR3 DNA is TGTGCCAGCAGTCCAAGCGGGGGGGCCTACAATGAGCAGTTCTTC. Translated, it gives CASSPSGGAYNEQFF. Variable domain in full (rest from reference TRBV2 and TRBJ2-1): EPEVTQTPSHQVTQMGQEVILRCVPISNHLYFYWYRQILGQKVEFLVSFYNNEISEKSEIFDDQFSVERPDGSNFTLKIRSTKLEDSAMYFCASSPSGGAYNEQFFGPGTRLTVL.

Many counts were recorded for this clone. The chain carries TRBV4-3 and TRBJ1-1; D is uncertain. CDR1 is LGHNA and CDR2 is YSLEER in the germline V gene. Trimming left V 1 base short and J 3 bases short, with 12 bases between. The CDR3 covers 15 residues. The CDR3 spells CASSQVLVGDTEAFF. For the CDR3, the DNA is TGCGCCAGCAGCCAAGTATTAGTTGGAGACACTGAAGCTTTCTTT.

This clone was observed a single time. J is TRBJ1-1 and V is TRBV7-2; 12 nucleotides agree with TRBD1. The CDR3 has 15 amino acids. After removal of 2 bases from V and 11 bases from J, the junction contained 9 bases not matched to a gene. CDR1 is SGHTA and CDR2 is FQGNSA in the germline V gene. The CDR3 DNA reads TGTGCCAGCAGCTTATTCGGGACAGGGGGCGTGCAGGCTTTCTTT. It codes for CASSLFGTGGVQAFF. The full variable domain, completed using reference TRBV7-2 and TRBJ1-1, is GAGVSQSPSNKVTEKGKDVELRCDPISGHTALYWYRQSLGQGLEFLIYFQGNSAPDKSGLPSDRFSAERTGGSVSTLTIQRTQQEDSAVYLCASSLFGTGGVQAFFGQGTRLTVV.

The genes are TRBV10-3 and TRBJ1-1; 7 bases fit TRBD1. Germline CDR1 ENHRY, CDR2 SYGVKD. The CDR3 spans 15 residues. J lost 1 base, V lost 6 bases, and 8 bases had no gene match. CDR3 sequence reads: CAISPTGQGNTEAFF. CDR3 DNA sequence: TGTGCCATCAGCCCGACAGGGCAAGGGAACACTGAAGCTTTCTTT.

The J gene is TRBJ2-3, the V gene TRBV7-2; 9 bases fit TRBD1. V dropped 5 bases and J dropped 3; count of bases not matched to a gene: 12. The CDR3 runs 17 residues. Germline V gene sequence: CDR1 SGHTA, CDR2 FQGNSA. The CDR3 loop is CASSATYGQGTTDTQYF. The CDR3 bases are TGTGCCAGCAGCGCAACCTATGGACAGGGGACGACAGATACGCAGTATTTT.

V is TRBV30 and J is TRBJ1-1; D perhaps matches TRBD1 (6 bases). Germline CDR1 is GTSNPN and CDR2 is SVGIG (reference sequence). V lost 3 bases and J lost 7, with 15 bases in between. The CDR3 loop spans 13 amino acids. The CDR3 DNA follows: TGTGCCTGGAGGTTCCAAAGGGGGGGTGAAGCTTTCTTT. Translated, it gives CAWRFQRGGEAFF.

The V and J genes are TRBV4-1 and TRBJ1-1, with D unclear. V gave up 4 bases and J gave up 0 bases, with 18 bases separating them. The CDR3 sequence is 17 residues long. Looked up from germline, CDR1 is MGHRA and CDR2 is YSYEKL. CDR3 in amino acids: CASSPPLGGTMNTEAFF. CDR3 nucleotide sequence: TGCGCCAGCAGCCCGCCACTCGGCGGCACCATGAACACTGAAGCTTTCTTT.